This TCR beta chain was documented in a study of identical twins. Whole-study findings and limits: The study found weaker excess twin sharing in beta out-of-frame sequences. Out-of-frame alpha sequences common to twins were enriched for low generation probability. Conclusions were drawn cross-sectionally by statistical analysis, without following the same donors.

V was clipped by 5 bases and J by 6 bases, with 14 bases between them. This CDR3 has 13 amino acids. The V gene's germline CDR1 is SGHAT and CDR2 FQNNGV. Addition of a universal primer site occurred through template switching, and cDNA carried unique molecular identifiers. One entry per CDR3 protein, called by TCRdb with MiXCR from the 5' RACE reads. The sample lists around 100,000 distinct CDR3 sequences; roughly 6% were seen once. This clonotype has ten or more counts. What it recognizes is unknown. Sample: memory T cells sorted from blood. This chain joins TRBV11-2 and TRBJ2-7, with D unclear. The TCR sequence derives from a woman aged 45 to 65 in good health. For the CDR3, the DNA is TGTGCCAGCAGCACCGCCCCGTCCGGCGAGCAGTACTTC. Its protein is CASSTAPSGEQYF.